Following are 16 T cell receptor beta chains from one sample sequenced in a study of blood T cell repertoires in COVID-19. Profiling relied on immunoSEQ multiplex PCR, and the TCRdb table lists in-frame clones only, not all of them. The table records 350,000 to 400,000 clones, 85% to 90% of them present only once. The sequenced sample consisted of PBMCs or T cells enriched from blood (not recorded which). The receptor set was obtained from a young man who had recovered from COVID-19.

V and J are TRBV10-1 and TRBJ1-2; D is unresolved. CDR3 length equals 15 residues. Trimming left V 9 bases short and J 4 bases short, with 21 bases between. Germline V gives CDR1 WNHNN, CDR2 SYGVQD (reference sequence). The CDR3 spells CARITPRKPGYGYTF. The DNA of the CDR3 is TGCGCCAGAATAACCCCCCGGAAGCCGGGCTATGGCTACACCTTC.

The chain combines TRBV3-1 (or the pseudogene TRBV3-2) with TRBJ1-1; no firm D call. The CDR3 length is 12 residues. CDR1 is LGHDT and CDR2 is YNNKEL in the germline V gene (reference sequence). V dropped 5 bases and J dropped 4 bases, with 8 bases sitting between them. CDR3 nucleotide sequence: TGTGCCAGCAGCGCAGCGGGCACTGAAGCTTTCTTT. It is translated as CASSAAGTEAFF.

The chain is built from TRBV3-1 (or the pseudogene TRBV3-2) and TRBJ2-1; maybe TRBD2 (6 bases). The germline V gene encodes CDR1 LGHDT and CDR2 YNNKEL (reference sequence). This CDR3 spans 16 amino acids. The V end was cut by 4 bases, the J end by 0 bases, with 13 bases between. The CDR3 DNA reads as TGTGCCAGCAGCCCTTCCGACGGGAGCTCCTACAATGAGCAGTTCTTC. Protein: CASSPSDGSSYNEQFF.

The chain recombines TRBV15 with TRBJ1-1, with TRBD1 matching over 7 bases. J lost 1 base, V lost 0 bases, and 8 bases had no gene match. Looked up from germline, CDR1 is LNHNV and CDR2 is YYDKDF (reference sequence). This CDR3 comprises 17 residues. DNA for the CDR3: TGTGCCACCAGCAGAGATCTGGGGGCAGGGGGGAACACTGAAGCTTTCTTT. This codes for CATSRDLGAGGNTEAFF.

The rearrangement links TRBV27 to TRBJ2-7; the match to TRBD2 covers 8 bases. Trimming took 6 bases from V and 7 from J; bases not matched to a gene: 17. In germline, CDR1 is MNHEY, CDR2 SMNVEV (reference sequence). CDR3 size: 16 residues. CDR3 in amino acids: CASRFLVSGRRTEQYF. In nucleotides, the CDR3 is TGTGCCAGCAGATTCTTGGTGAGCGGGAGACGCACTGAGCAGTACTTC.

The chain has TRBV2 and TRBJ1-3; D uncertain. This CDR3 spans 18 amino acids. Deletions cut 1 base from V and 2 bases from J, with 18 bases between. Per the germline V gene, CDR1 is SNHLY and CDR2 is FYNNEI. CDR3 bases: TGTGCCAGCAGTGAAGATCGGGTTGGTTGGAGAGCTGGAAACACCATATATTTT. Translation gives CASSEDRVGWRAGNTIYF. Complete variable domain (other parts from reference TRBV2 and TRBJ1-3): EPEVTQTPSHQVTQMGQEVILRCVPISNHLYFYWYRQILGQKVEFLVSFYNNEISEKSEIFDDQFSVERPDGSNFTLKIRSTKLEDSAMYFCASSEDRVGWRAGNTIYFGEGSWLTVV.

The chain joins TRBV7-2 to TRBJ1-1; D is ambiguous. CDR1 and CDR2 from the germline V gene are SGHTA and FQGNSA. This CDR3 contains 14 residues. With 1 base removed from V and 4 bases from J, the gap between germline ends came to 10 bases. CDR3 bases: TGTGCCAGCAGCTTAGGCCTATCGGGCACTGAAGCTTTCTTT. It specifies CASSLGLSGTEAFF.

The J gene is TRBJ1-4, the V gene TRBV13; no definite D call. CDR1 PRHDT and CDR2 FYEKMQ come from the germline V gene (reference sequence). V dropped 5 bases and J dropped 7 bases, with 14 bases sitting between them. The CDR3 spans 14 residues. The CDR3 DNA reads TGTGCCAGCAGCCACATCCAGTCGGGTGAAAAACTGTTTTTT. This gives the protein CASSHIQSGEKLFF.

The chain joins TRBV3-1 (or the pseudogene TRBV3-2) to TRBJ1-2; D call uncertain. CDR1 is LGHDT, CDR2 YNNKEL, per germline (reference sequence). The CDR3 runs to 13 residues. The V end lost 1 base, the J end lost 5 bases, and 8 bases lay between the germline ends. CDR3 amino acids: CASSQGRRYGYTF. The CDR3 DNA reads as TGTGCCAGCAGCCAAGGGAGAAGATATGGCTACACCTTC.

Points on this clone: This same CDR3 is encoded by further DNA sequences in the sample. The chain recombines TRBV15 with TRBJ1-5; unclear D gene. This CDR3 has 13 residues. Trimming cost V 0 bases and J 6 bases, with 6 bases left between them. The germline V gene encodes CDR1 LNHNV and CDR2 YYDKDF (reference sequence). CDR3 amino acids: CATSRDRGQPQHF. The CDR3 nucleotides are TGTGCCACCAGCAGAGATCGCGGTCAGCCCCAGCATTTT.

The rearrangement links TRBV5-1 to TRBJ2-5; 10 bases map to TRBD2. Germline CDR1 is SGHRS and CDR2 is YFSETQ. With 1 base clipped from V and 5 bases from J, the junction kept 8 bases outside the gene matches. CDR3 size: 16 residues. CDR3 region: CASSLRASGSAETQYF. CDR3 in DNA: TGCGCCAGCAGCTTGAGGGCTAGCGGGAGTGCGGAGACCCAGTACTTC. Full variable domain (rest looked up from reference TRBV5-1 and TRBJ2-5): KAGVTQTPRYLIKTRGQQVTLSCSPISGHRSVSWYQQTPGQGLQFLFEYFSETQRNKGNFPGRFSGRQFSNSRSEMNVSTLELGDSALYLCASSLRASGSAETQYFGPGTRLLVL.

This clone turned up a few times. The same CDR3 also results from other DNA sequences found in this sample. This chain links TRBV18 with TRBJ2-5, with D perhaps matching TRBD2 (6 bases). CDR1 is KGHSH and CDR2 is LQKENI in the germline V gene. V was shortened by 3 bases and J by 1 base, with 6 bases between the two germline ends. This CDR3 comprises 13 residues. The CDR3 DNA is TGTGCCAGCTCACCCGGGAGCCAAGAGACCCAGTACTTC. It translates to CASSPGSQETQYF.

This chain connects TRBV19 to TRBJ1-5; D unclear. Germline V gene lookup returns CDR1 LNHDA and CDR2 SQIVND (reference sequence). The V end lost 2 bases, the J end lost 2 bases, and 16 bases lay between the germline ends. The CDR3 spans 17 residues. The DNA for the CDR3 is TGTGCCAGTAGTATATCTTCGCACAGAGAACGCAATCAGCCCCAGCATTTT. It encodes CASSISSHRERNQPQHF.

The rearrangement joins TRBV28 to TRBJ1-5, with D perhaps matching TRBD1 (5 bases). The CDR3 has 14 residues. The ends were cut back, 8 bases at V and 0 bases at J, with 11 bases in the middle. Looked up from germline, CDR1 is MDHEN and CDR2 is SYDVKM. CDR3 sequence: CASHQGGSNQPQHF. DNA of the CDR3: TGTGCCAGCCATCAGGGAGGTAGCAATCAGCCCCAGCATTTT.

CDR3 coding DNA: TGTGCCAGCAGTTACGGGGGCGGCTCCACAGATACGCAGTATTTT. Encoded protein: CASSYGGGSTDTQYF. The V call is TRBV6-2 or TRBV6-3, the J call TRBJ2-3, with D perhaps matching TRBD1 (6 bases). V shed 2 bases and J shed 2 bases, with 11 bases lying between them. CDR3 size: 15 residues. Germline-derived CDR1 and CDR2 are MNHEY and SVGEGT.

This sequence joins TRBV18 and TRBJ2-5; 11 bases align to TRBD2. Looked up from germline, CDR1 is KGHSH and CDR2 is LQKENI. There are 14 residues in the CDR3. V was clipped by 3 bases and J by 5 bases; unmatched bases: 2. The CDR3 DNA follows: TGTGCCAGCTCACCCGGGACTAGCGGCGAGACCCAGTACTTC. Residues: CASSPGTSGETQYF.